The 9 T cell receptor beta chains presented below share a single source sample, sequenced in a study of blood T cell repertoires in COVID-19. Sequenced by immunoSEQ multiplex PCR; TCRdb stores in-frame clones only, minus some. The top ten clones hold around 3% of a sample with around 300,000 clones, roughly 85% of them seen once. Sequenced material: peripheral blood. These receptors were taken from a woman in her thirties with active or convalescent COVID-19.

Only a few counts were recorded for this clone. The rearrangement joins TRBV9 to TRBJ2-3; D may be TRBD2 (5 bases). This CDR3 has 14 amino acids. CDR1 is SGDLS and CDR2 is YYNGEE in the germline V gene. With 0 bases removed from V and 3 bases from J, the gap between germline ends came to 8 bases. DNA of the CDR3: TGTGCCAGCAGCGTAGTCGGGGATACAGATACGCAGTATTTT. Translated: CASSVVGDTDTQYF.

The chain carries TRBV25-1 and TRBJ1-2; 7 nucleotides align to TRBD1. Per germline, CDR1 MGHDK and CDR2 SYGVNS. The CDR3 has 14 amino acids. The junction had 7 bases not matched to a gene; V was cut back by 4 bases and J by 5 bases. The CDR3 nucleotides are TGTGCCAGCAGTGCCACCGGGACAGTTTATGGCTACACCTTC. It encodes CASSATGTVYGYTF.

The CDR3 DNA follows: TGTGCCAGCAGTGACAGGCAGGGGGACACAGATACGCAGTATTTT. Its translation: CASSDRQGDTDTQYF. The chain has TRBV6-4 and TRBJ2-3; 7 bases line up with TRBD1. The J segment lost 2 bases and the V segment lost 2 bases, leaving 4 bases of the junction unmatched. The CDR3 is 15 amino acids. Germline V CDR1 and CDR2: MRHNA, SNTAGT.

The V call is TRBV12-3 or TRBV12-4, the J call TRBJ2-5; 8 bases map to TRBD1. The CDR3 is 12 residues long. V shed 5 bases, J shed 9 bases, and the junction held 5 bases outside the gene matches. CDR3 sequence reads: CASSTDREAQYF. DNA for the CDR3: TGTGCCAGCAGTACGGACAGGGAGGCCCAGTACTTC.

The rearrangement links TRBV28 to TRBJ1-1, with D perhaps matching TRBD1 (5 bases). CDR3 length: 15 residues. CDR1 is MDHEN and CDR2 is SYDVKM in the germline V gene. Trimming shortened V by 2 bases and J by 0 bases, and 10 bases separated the two germline ends. The CDR3 DNA reads TGTGCCAGCAGTTTACAGGGAAGAATGAACACTGAAGCTTTCTTT. Protein sequence: CASSLQGRMNTEAFF.

This clone was observed a single time. The genes are TRBV27 and TRBJ1-3; D ambiguous. CDR3 length equals 13 residues. V shed 5 bases and J shed 4 bases, with 9 bases lying between them. Germline V lookup: CDR1 MNHEY, CDR2 SMNVEV (reference sequence). The CDR3 loop is CASSIGSGNTIYF. CDR3 in DNA: TGTGCCAGCAGTATCGGTTCGGGAAACACCATATATTTT.

This sequence joins TRBV6-1 and TRBJ2-7; a weak D match, TRBD1 (6 bases). The CDR3 loop spans 16 amino acids. The V gene's germline CDR1 is MNHNS and CDR2 SASEGT. Trimming took 3 bases from V and 4 from J, leaving 19 bases between them. CDR3 loop: CASSDVRGIGRYEQYF. CDR3 sequence (DNA): TGTGCCAGCAGTGATGTTAGGGGGATCGGGCGGTACGAGCAGTACTTC.

V and J are TRBV18 and TRBJ2-7; perhaps TRBD1 as D (6 bases). CDR3 length equals 13 residues. Trimming cost V 3 bases and J 4 bases, with 10 bases left between them. CDR1 is KGHSH and CDR2 is LQKENI in the germline V gene. The CDR3 region has the DNA TGTGCCAGCTCACCCTCTGACAGGTACGAGCAGTACTTC. Amino acids: CASSPSDRYEQYF. Together with reference TRBV18 and TRBJ2-7, the CDR3 gives the full variable domain: NAGVMQNPRHLVRRRGQEARLRCSPMKGHSHVYWYRQLPEEGLKFMVYLQKENIIDESGMPKERFSAEFPKEGPSILRIQQVVRGDSAAYFCASSPSDRYEQYFGPGTRLTVT.

The V and J genes are TRBV7-2 and TRBJ2-2; D uncertain. This CDR3 has 13 amino acids. CDR1 is SGHTA, CDR2 FQGNSA, per germline. Trimming shortened V by 2 bases and J by 7 bases, and 8 bases separated the two germline ends. CDR3 protein: CASSLWRSGELFF. The DNA of the CDR3 is TGTGCCAGCAGCTTATGGCGGAGCGGGGAGCTGTTTTTT.